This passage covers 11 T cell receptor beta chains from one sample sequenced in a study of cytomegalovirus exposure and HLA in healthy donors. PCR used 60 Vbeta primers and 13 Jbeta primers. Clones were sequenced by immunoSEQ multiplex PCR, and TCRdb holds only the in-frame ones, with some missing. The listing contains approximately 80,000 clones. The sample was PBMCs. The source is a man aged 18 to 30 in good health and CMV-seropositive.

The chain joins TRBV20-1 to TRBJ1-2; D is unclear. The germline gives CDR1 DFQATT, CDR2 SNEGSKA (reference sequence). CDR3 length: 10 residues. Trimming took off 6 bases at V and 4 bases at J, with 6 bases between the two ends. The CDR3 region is CSAPIYGYTF. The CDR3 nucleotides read TGCAGTGCCCCAATCTATGGCTACACCTTC.

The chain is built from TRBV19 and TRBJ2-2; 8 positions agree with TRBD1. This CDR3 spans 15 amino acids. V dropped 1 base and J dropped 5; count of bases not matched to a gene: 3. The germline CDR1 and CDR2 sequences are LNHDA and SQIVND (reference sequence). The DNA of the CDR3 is TGTGCCAGTAGTATAGTTGGACAGGGAACCGGGGAGCTGTTTTTT. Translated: CASSIVGQGTGELFF.

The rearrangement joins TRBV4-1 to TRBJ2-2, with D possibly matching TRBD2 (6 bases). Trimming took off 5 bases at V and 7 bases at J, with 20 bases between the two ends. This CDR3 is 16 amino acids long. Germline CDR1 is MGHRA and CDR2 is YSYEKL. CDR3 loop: CASSSRVRERVGELFF. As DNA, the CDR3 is TGCGCCAGCAGCTCCCGAGTTCGGGAGCGGGTCGGGGAGCTGTTTTTT.

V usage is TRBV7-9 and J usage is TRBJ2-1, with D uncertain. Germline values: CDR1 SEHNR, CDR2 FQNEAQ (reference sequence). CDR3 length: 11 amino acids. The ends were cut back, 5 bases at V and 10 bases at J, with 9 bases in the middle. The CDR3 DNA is TGTGCCAGCAGCGTGGCTAGGGAGCAGTTCTTC. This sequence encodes CASSVAREQFF.

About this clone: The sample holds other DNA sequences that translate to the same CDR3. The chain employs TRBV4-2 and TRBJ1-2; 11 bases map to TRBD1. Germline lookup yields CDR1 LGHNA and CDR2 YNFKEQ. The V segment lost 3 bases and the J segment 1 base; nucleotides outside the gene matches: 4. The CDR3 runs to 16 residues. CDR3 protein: CASSQEGQGVNYGYTF. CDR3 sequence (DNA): TGTGCCAGCAGCCAGGAGGGACAGGGGGTTAACTATGGCTACACCTTC.

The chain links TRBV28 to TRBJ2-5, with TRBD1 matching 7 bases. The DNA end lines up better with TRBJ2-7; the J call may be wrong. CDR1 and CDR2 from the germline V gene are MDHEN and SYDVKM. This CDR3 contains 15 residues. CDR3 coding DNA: TGTGCCAGCAGTTTCACCAGGGGGATTGTCTACGAGCAGTACTTC. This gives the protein CASSFTRGIVYEQYF.

The CDR3 region has the DNA TGTGCCTGGAGTGCCACAAGTCTGGTCTATGGCTACACCTTC. Encoded protein: CAWSATSLVYGYTF. The chain links TRBV30 to TRBJ1-2; no definite D call. The CDR3 spans 14 residues. Trimming left V 1 base short and J 4 bases short, with 13 bases between. Germline CDR1 is GTSNPN and CDR2 is SVGIG (reference sequence).

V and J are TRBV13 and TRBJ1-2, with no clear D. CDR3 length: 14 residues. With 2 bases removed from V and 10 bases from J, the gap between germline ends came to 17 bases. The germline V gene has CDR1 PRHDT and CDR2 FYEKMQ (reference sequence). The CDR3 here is CASSLTAGLEAYTF. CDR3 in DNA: TGTGCCAGCAGCTTAACAGCGGGTTTAGAGGCCTACACCTTC.

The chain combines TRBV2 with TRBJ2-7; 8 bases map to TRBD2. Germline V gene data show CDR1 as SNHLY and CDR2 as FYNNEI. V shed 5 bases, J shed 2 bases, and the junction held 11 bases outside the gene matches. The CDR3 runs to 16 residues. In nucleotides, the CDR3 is TGTGCCAGCAGTTCCCGGGGCGGGAGGACACCCTACGAGCAGTACTTC. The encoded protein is CASSSRGGRTPYEQYF.

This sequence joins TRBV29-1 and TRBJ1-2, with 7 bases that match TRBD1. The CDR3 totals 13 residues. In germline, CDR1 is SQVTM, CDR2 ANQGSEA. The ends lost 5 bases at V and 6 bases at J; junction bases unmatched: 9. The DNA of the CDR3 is TGCAGCGTTAAATCGTCAGGGGGGCATGGCTACACCTTC. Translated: CSVKSSGGHGYTF.

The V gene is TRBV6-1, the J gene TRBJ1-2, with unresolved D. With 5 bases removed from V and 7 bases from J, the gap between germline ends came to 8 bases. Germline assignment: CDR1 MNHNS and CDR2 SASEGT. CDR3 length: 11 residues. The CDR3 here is CASSLTGGYTF. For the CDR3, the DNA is TGTGCCAGCAGTTTAACGGGTGGCTACACCTTC.